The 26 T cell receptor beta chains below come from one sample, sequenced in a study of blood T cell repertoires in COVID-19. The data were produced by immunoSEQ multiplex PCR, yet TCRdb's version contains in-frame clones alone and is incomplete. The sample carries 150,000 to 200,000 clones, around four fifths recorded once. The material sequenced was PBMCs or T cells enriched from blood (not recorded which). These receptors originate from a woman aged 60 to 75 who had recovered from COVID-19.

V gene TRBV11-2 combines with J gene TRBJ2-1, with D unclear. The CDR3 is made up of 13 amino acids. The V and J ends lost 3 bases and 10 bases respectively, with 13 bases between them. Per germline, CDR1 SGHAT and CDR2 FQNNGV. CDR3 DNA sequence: TGTGCCAGCAGCTTGGCGGCCCGAACAGAGCAGTTCTTC. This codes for CASSLAARTEQFF. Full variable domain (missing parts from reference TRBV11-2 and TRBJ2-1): EAGVAQSPRYKIIEKRQSVAFWCNPISGHATLYWYQQILGQGPKLLIQFQNNGVVDDSQLPKDRFSAERLKGVDSTLKIQPAKLEDSAVYLCASSLAARTEQFFGPGTRLTVL.

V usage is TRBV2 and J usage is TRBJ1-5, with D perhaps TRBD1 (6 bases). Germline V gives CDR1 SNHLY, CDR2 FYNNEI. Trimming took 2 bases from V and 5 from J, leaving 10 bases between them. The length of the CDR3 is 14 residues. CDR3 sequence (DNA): TGTGCCAGCAGTGAACAGGGGAGCGATCAGCCCCAGCATTTT. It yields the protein CASSEQGSDQPQHF.

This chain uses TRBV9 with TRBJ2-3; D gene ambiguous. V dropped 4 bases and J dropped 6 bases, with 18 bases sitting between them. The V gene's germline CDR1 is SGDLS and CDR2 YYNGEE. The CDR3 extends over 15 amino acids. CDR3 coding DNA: TGTGCCAGCAGCCCGAGCGCAATAGTGGTGGATACGCAGTATTTT. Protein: CASSPSAIVVDTQYF.

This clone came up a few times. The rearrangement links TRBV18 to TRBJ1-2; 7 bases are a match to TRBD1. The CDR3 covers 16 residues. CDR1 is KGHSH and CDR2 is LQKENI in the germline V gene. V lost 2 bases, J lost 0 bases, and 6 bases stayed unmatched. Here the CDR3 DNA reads TGTGCCAGCTCACCAGCTGGGACAGCACCTAACTATGGCTACACCTTC. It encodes CASSPAGTAPNYGYTF.

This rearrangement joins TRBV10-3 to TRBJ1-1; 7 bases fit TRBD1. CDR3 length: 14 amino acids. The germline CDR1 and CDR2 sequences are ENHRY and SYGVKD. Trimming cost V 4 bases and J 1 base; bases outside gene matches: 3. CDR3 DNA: TGTGCCATCAGTGTGGGACAGTCGAACACTGAAGCTTTCTTT. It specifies CAISVGQSNTEAFF.

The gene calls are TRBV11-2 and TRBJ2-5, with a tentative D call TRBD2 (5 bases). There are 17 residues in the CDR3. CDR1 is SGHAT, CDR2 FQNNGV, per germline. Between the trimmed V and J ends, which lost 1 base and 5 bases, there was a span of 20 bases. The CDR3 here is CASSLVGSALRGETQYF. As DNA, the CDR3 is TGTGCCAGCAGCTTAGTGGGGTCAGCCCTACGAGGGGAGACCCAGTACTTC.

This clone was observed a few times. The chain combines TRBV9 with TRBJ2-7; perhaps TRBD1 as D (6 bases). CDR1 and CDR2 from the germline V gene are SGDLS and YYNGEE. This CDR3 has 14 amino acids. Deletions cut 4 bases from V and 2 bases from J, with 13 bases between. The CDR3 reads CASSPDSLPYEQYF. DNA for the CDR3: TGTGCCAGCAGCCCGGACAGTCTTCCCTACGAGCAGTACTTC.

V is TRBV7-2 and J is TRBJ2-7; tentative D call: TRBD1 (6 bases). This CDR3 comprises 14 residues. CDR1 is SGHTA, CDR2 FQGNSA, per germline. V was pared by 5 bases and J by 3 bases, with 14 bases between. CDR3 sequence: CASSIDRSLYEQYF. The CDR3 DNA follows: TGTGCCAGCAGCATCGACAGGTCCCTCTACGAGCAGTACTTC.

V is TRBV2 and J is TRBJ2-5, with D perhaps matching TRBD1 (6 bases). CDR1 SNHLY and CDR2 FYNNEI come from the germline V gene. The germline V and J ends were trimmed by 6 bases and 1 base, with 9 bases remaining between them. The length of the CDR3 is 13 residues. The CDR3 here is CASRPGAQETQYF. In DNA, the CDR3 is TGTGCCAGCAGGCCAGGGGCCCAAGAGACCCAGTACTTC.

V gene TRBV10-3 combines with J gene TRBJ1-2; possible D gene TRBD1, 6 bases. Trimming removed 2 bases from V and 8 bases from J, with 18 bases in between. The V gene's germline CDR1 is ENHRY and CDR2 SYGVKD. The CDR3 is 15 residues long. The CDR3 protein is CAISETIRDIKGYTF. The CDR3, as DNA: TGTGCCATCAGTGAGACGATCCGGGACATAAAGGGCTACACCTTC.

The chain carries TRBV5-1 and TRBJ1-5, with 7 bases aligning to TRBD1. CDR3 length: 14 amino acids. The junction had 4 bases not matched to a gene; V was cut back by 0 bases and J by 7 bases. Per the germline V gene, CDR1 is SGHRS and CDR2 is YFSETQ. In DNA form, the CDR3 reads TGCGCCAGCAGCTTGGAGGGGGCTGGGCAGCCCCAGCATTTT. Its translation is CASSLEGAGQPQHF.

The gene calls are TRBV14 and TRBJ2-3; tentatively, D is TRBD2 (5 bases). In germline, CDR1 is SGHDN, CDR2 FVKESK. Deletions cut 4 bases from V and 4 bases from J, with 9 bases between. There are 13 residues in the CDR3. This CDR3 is CASSLRAADTQYF. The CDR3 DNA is TGTGCCAGCAGCCTGCGGGCGGCAGATACGCAGTATTTT. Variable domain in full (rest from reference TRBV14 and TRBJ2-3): EAGVTQFPSHSVIEKGQTVTLRCDPISGHDNLYWYRRVMGKEIKFLLHFVKESKQDESGMPNNRFLAERTGGTYSTLKVQPAELEDSGVYFCASSLRAADTQYFGPGTRLTVL.

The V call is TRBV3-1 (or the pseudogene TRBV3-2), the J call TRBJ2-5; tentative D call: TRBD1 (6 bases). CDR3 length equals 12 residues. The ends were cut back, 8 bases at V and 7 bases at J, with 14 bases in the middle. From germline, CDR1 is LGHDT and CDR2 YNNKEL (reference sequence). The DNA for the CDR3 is TGTGCCAGCGGACAGAGCCAGGGGACCCAGTACTTC. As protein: CASGQSQGTQYF.

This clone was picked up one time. The chain's CDR3 is CASSRTGQGAWNTEAFF. The CDR3, as DNA: TGTGCCAGCAGTCGAACGGGACAGGGGGCTTGGAACACTGAAGCTTTCTTT. This rearrangement joins TRBV6-6 to TRBJ1-1; 12 nucleotides align to TRBD1. CDR3 length: 17 amino acids. The V and J ends lost 5 bases and 1 base, in that order; junction bases with no gene match: 8. The V gene's germline CDR1 is MNHNY and CDR2 SVGAGI (reference sequence).

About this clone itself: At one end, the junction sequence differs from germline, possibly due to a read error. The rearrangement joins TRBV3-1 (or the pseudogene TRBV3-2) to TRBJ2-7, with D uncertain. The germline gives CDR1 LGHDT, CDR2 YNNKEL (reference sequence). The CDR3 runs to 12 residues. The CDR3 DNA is TGTGCCAGCAGCCACGGTTCCTTCGAGCAGTACTTC. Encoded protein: CASSHGSFEQYF.

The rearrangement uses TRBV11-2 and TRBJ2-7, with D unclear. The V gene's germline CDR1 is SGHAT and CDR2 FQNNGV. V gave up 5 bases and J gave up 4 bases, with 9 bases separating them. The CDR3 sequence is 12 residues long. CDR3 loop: CASSPNGYEQYF. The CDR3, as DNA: TGTGCCAGCAGCCCCAACGGGTACGAGCAGTACTTC.

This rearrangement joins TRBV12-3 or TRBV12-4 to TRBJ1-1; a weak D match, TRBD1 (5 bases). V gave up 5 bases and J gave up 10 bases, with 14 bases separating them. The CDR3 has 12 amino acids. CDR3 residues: CASSPPGLTAFF. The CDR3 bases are TGTGCCAGCAGTCCCCCAGGGTTGACAGCTTTCTTT.

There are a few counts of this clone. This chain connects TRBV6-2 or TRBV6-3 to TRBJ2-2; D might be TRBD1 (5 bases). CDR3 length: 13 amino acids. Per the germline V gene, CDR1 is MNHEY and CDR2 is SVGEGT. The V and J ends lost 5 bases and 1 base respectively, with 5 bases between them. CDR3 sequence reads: CASSTGNTGELFF. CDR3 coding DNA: TGTGCCAGCAGTACAGGGAACACCGGGGAGCTGTTTTTT.

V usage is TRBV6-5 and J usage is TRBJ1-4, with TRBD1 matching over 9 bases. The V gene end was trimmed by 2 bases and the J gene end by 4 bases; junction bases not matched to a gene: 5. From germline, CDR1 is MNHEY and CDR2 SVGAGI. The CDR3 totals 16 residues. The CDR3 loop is CASSYGTGMGNEKLFF. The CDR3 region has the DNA TGTGCCAGCAGTTACGGGACAGGGATGGGTAATGAAAAACTGTTTTTT.

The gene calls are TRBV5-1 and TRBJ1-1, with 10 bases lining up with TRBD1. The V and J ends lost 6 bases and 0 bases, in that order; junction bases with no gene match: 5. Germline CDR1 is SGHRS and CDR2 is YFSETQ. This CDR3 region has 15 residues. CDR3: CASTGQGGMNTEAFF. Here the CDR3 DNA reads TGCGCCAGCACTGGACAGGGGGGTATGAACACTGAAGCTTTCTTT. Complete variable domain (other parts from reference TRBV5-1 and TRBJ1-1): KAGVTQTPRYLIKTRGQQVTLSCSPISGHRSVSWYQQTPGQGLQFLFEYFSETQRNKGNFPGRFSGRQFSNSRSEMNVSTLELGDSALYLCASTGQGGMNTEAFFGQGTRLTVV.

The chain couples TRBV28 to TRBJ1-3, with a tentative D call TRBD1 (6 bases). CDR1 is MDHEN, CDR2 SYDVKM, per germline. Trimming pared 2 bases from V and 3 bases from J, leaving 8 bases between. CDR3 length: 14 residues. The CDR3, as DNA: TGTGCCAGCAGTTTACAAGGGGGTGGAAACACCATATATTTT. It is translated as CASSLQGGGNTIYF.

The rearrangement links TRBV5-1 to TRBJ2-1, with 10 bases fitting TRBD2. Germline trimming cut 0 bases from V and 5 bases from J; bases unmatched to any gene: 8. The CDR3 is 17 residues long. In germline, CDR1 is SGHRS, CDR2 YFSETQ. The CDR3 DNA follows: TGCGCCAGCAGCTTGGCCGGATACCTAGCGGGAGACAATGAGCAGTTCTTC. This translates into CASSLAGYLAGDNEQFF.

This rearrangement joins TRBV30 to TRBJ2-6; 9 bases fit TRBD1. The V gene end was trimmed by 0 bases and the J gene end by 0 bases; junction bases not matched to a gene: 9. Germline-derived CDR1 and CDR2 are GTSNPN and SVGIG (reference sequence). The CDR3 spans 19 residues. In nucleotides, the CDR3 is TGTGCCTGGAGTGTACTGCGGACAGGGGTTTACTCTGGGGCCAACGTCCTGACTTTC. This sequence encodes CAWSVLRTGVYSGANVLTF.

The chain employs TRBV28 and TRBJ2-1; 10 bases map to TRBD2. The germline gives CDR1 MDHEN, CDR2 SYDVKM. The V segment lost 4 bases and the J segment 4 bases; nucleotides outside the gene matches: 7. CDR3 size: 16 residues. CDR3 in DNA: TGTGCCAGCAGTTCCCTAGCGGGAGAACGGTACAATGAGCAGTTCTTC. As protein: CASSSLAGERYNEQFF.

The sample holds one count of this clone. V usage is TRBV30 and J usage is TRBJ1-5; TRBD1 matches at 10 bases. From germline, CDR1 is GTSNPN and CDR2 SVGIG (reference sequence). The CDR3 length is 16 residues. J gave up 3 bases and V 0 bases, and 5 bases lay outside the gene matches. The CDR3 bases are TGTGCCTGGAGTGTAGGGACAGGGGTATTCAATCAGCCCCAGCATTTT. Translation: CAWSVGTGVFNQPQHF.

This CDR3 is CASEPRQGNTGELFF. DNA of the CDR3: TGTGCCAGCGAGCCCCGACAGGGGAACACCGGGGAGCTGTTTTTT. J is TRBJ2-2 and V is TRBV19; 7 positions match TRBD1. The CDR3 covers 15 residues. V lost 9 bases to trimming and J lost 1 base; unmatched junction nucleotides: 8. The germline V gene encodes CDR1 LNHDA and CDR2 SQIVND (reference sequence). The variable domain in full, completed from reference TRBV19 and TRBJ2-2, reads DGGITQSPKYLFRKEGQNVTLSCEQNLNHDAMYWYRQDPGQGLRLIYYSQIVNDFQKGDIAEGYSVSREKKESFPLTVTSAQKNPTAFYLCASEPRQGNTGELFFGEGSRLTVL.